The 10 T cell receptor beta chains below all came from one sample that was sequenced in a study of vaccination effects on CD4 cells after COVID-19. Antigen-specific CD4+ T cells were expanded with viral peptide pools in the ViraFEST assay before sequencing. Following culture for around 9 days, CD4+ T cells were isolated. Nobody among the vaccine recipients had prior SARS-CoV-2 infection (nucleocapsid antibodies were negative). Antigens for these TCRs are unknown. TCRdb's copy holds only in-frame clones and misses some; the assay was immunoSEQ multiplex PCR. The sample includes approximately 25,000 clones, approximately 76% of them seen just once. Specimen: CD4+ T cells from PBMCs cultured with SARS-CoV-2 spike peptides, collected before COVID-19 vaccination. The origin of the receptors is a human donor who received a COVID-19 vaccine.

This chain links TRBV27 with TRBJ2-7, with 8 bases lining up with TRBD2. CDR3 size: 14 residues. Germline values: CDR1 MNHEY, CDR2 SMNVEV (reference sequence). The ends lost 2 bases at V and 3 bases at J; junction bases unmatched: 3. CDR3 region: CASSLHSGNYEQYF. CDR3 nucleotides: TGTGCCAGCAGTTTACATAGCGGGAACTACGAGCAGTACTTC.

The V gene is TRBV4-1, the J gene TRBJ2-7; the D gene could be TRBD1 or TRBD2 (6 bases each). This CDR3 has 15 residues. V was clipped by 4 bases and J by 3 bases, with 16 bases between them. CDR1 and CDR2 from the germline V gene are MGHRA and YSYEKL. The CDR3 sequence is CASSLHGGQFYEQYF. The CDR3 DNA reads TGCGCCAGCAGCCTCCACGGGGGCCAATTCTACGAGCAGTACTTC.

This sequence joins TRBV7-2 and TRBJ2-1; 9 bases are a match to TRBD2. Looked up from germline, CDR1 is SGHTA and CDR2 is FQGNSA. The CDR3 is made up of 16 amino acids. V trimming: 5 bases; J trimming: 8 bases; junction bases outside the gene matches: 13. The CDR3: CASSEKRGAGGDEQFF. CDR3 nucleotide sequence: TGTGCCAGCAGCGAAAAGAGGGGAGCGGGGGGCGATGAGCAGTTCTTC.

The rearrangement uses TRBV5-1 and TRBJ1-2; the D gene is possibly TRBD1 (6 bases). The V end lost 2 bases, the J end lost 7 bases, and 15 bases lay between the germline ends. In germline, CDR1 is SGHRS, CDR2 YFSETQ. CDR3 length: 14 residues. In nucleotides, the CDR3 is TGCGCCAGCAGCTTCTCCAGGGACATAGGTGGCTACACCTTC. This codes for CASSFSRDIGGYTF. Filled out from reference TRBV5-1 and TRBJ1-2, the complete variable domain reads KAGVTQTPRYLIKTRGQQVTLSCSPISGHRSVSWYQQTPGQGLQFLFEYFSETQRNKGNFPGRFSGRQFSNSRSEMNVSTLELGDSALYLCASSFSRDIGGYTFGSGTRLTVV.

The chain uses TRBV10-3 and TRBJ1-5; a weak D match, TRBD1 (5 bases). The CDR3 contains 15 residues. Germline V CDR1 and CDR2: ENHRY, SYGVKD. V lost 3 bases, J lost 0 bases, and 9 bases lay in between. The CDR3: CAISESGISNQPQHF. CDR3 in DNA: TGTGCCATCAGTGAATCAGGGATTAGCAATCAGCCCCAGCATTTT.

This chain joins TRBV19 and TRBJ1-2; a weak D match, TRBD1 (6 bases). Germline values: CDR1 LNHDA, CDR2 SQIVND (reference sequence). V lost 5 bases, J lost 2 bases, and 12 bases lay in between. This CDR3 region has 14 residues. CDR3 bases: TGTGCCAGTAGTGCCTCAGGGGAGAACTATGGCTACACCTTC. Its translation: CASSASGENYGYTF.

Only a few counts were recorded for this clone. This sequence joins TRBV5-4 and TRBJ2-3, with 8 bases lining up with TRBD1. V gave up 3 bases and J gave up 4 bases; unmatched junction bases: 7. CDR1 and CDR2 from the germline V gene are SGHNT and YYREEE (reference sequence). The CDR3 has 15 amino acids. DNA of the CDR3: TGTGCCAGCAGCTCCCGGGACAGGACGGCAGATACGCAGTATTTT. Translated: CASSSRDRTADTQYF.

The chain recombines TRBV5-1 with TRBJ1-1, with 10 positions matching TRBD1. V shed 1 base, J shed 5 bases, and the junction held 5 bases outside the gene matches. CDR3 length: 15 residues. Germline V lookup: CDR1 SGHRS, CDR2 YFSETQ. CDR3: CASSLPGDRGTEAFF. CDR3 sequence (DNA): TGCGCCAGCAGCTTGCCAGGGGACAGGGGAACTGAAGCTTTCTTT.

The rearrangement joins TRBV19 to TRBJ1-2, with D possibly matching TRBD1 (6 bases). The V end lost 5 bases, the J end lost 1 base, and 17 bases lay between the germline ends. CDR1 LNHDA and CDR2 SQIVND come from the germline V gene (reference sequence). The CDR3 spans 16 residues. CDR3 amino acids: CASSPTWRGDNYGYTF. The DNA for the CDR3 is TGTGCCAGTAGTCCGACGTGGAGGGGGGATAACTATGGCTACACCTTC.

This rearrangement joins TRBV5-4 to TRBJ2-7; TRBD1 or TRBD2 may be the D gene (6 bases each). Germline V gene data show CDR1 as SGHNT and CDR2 as YYREEE (reference sequence). With 0 bases removed from V and 5 bases from J, the gap between germline ends came to 12 bases. This CDR3 has 14 residues. In DNA, the CDR3 is TGTGCCAGCAGCTTGGAGGGGGGCCGGGACGAGCAGTACTTC. Its protein is CASSLEGGRDEQYF. Variable domain in full (rest from reference TRBV5-4 and TRBJ2-7): ETGVTQSPTHLIKTRGQQVTLRCSSQSGHNTVSWYQQALGQGPQFIFQYYREEENGRGNFPPRFSGLQFPNYSSELNVNALELDDSALYLCASSLEGGRDEQYFGPGTRLTVT.